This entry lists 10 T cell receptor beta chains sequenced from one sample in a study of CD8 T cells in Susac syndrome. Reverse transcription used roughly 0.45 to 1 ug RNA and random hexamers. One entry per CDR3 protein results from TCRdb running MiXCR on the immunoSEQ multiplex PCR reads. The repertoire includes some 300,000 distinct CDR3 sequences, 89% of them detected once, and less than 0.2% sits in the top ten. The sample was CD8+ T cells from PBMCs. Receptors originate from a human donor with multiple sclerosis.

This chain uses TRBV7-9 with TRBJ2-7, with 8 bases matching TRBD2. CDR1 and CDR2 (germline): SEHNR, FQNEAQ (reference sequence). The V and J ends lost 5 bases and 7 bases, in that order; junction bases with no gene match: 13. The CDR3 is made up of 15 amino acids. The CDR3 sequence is CASSHDGRGAKEQYF. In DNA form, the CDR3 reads TGTGCCAGCAGCCACGATGGGCGGGGGGCGAAGGAGCAGTACTTC.

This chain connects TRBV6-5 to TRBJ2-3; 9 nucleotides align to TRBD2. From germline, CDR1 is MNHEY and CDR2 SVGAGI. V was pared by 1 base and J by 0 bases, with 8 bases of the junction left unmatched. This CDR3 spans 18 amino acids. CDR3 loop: CASSYYRPSGASTDTQYF. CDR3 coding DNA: TGTGCCAGCAGTTACTATCGGCCTAGCGGGGCTAGCACAGATACGCAGTATTTT.

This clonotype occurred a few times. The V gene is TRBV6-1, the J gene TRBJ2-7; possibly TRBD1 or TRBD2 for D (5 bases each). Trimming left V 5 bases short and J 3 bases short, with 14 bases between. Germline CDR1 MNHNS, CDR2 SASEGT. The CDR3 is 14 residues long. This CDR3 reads CASSPPGTDYEQYF. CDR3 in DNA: TGTGCCAGCAGTCCGCCCGGGACGGACTACGAGCAGTACTTC.

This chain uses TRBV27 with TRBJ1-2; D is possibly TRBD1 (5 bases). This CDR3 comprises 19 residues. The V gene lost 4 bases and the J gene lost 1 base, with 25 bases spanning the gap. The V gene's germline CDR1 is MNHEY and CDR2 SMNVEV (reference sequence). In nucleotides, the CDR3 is TGTGCCAGCAGTTGGTTGAGTTCGGGACGGCTGAAAGATAACTATGGCTACACCTTC. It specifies CASSWLSSGRLKDNYGYTF.

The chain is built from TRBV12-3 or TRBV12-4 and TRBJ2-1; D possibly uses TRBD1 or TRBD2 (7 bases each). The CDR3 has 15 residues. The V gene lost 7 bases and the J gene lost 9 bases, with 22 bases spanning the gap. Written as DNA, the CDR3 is TGTGCCAGCACCCCGGGGGGACAGTCGTCTTCTGAGCAGTTCTTC. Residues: CASTPGGQSSSEQFF.

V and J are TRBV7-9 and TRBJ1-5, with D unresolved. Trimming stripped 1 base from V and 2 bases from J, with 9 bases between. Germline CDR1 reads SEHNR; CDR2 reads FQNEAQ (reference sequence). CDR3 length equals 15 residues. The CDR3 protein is CASSLGPGGNQPQHF. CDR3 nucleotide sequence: TGTGCCAGCAGCTTAGGACCGGGAGGCAATCAGCCCCAGCATTTT.

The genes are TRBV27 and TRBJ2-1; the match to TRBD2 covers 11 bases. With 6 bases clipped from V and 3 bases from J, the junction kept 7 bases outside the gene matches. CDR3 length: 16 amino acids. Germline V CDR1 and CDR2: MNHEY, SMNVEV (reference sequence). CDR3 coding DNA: TGTGCCAGCAGCGCCGGGACTAGCGGTAACTACAATGAGCAGTTCTTC. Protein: CASSAGTSGNYNEQFF.

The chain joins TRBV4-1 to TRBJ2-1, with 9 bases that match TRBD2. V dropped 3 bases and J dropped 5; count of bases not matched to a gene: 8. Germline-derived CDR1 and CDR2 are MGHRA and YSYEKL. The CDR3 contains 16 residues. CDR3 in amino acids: CASSQEGGRADNEQFF. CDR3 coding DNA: TGCGCCAGCAGCCAGGAGGGCGGGAGGGCCGACAATGAGCAGTTCTTC.

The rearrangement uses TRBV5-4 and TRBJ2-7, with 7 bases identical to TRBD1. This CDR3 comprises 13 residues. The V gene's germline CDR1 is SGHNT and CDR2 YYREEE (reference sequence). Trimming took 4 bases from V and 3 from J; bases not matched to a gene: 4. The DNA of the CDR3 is TGTGCCAGCAGCGAAGACAGGGTCTACGAGCAGTACTTC. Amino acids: CASSEDRVYEQYF.

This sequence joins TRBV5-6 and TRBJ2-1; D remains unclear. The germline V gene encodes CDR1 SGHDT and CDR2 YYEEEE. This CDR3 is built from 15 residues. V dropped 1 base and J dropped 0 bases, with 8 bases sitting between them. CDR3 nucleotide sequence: TGTGCCAGCAGCTTGAGGGTCTACTCCTACAATGAGCAGTTCTTC. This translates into CASSLRVYSYNEQFF.